Shown below are 15 T cell receptor beta chains from a single sample sequenced in a study of siplizumab effects on memory and regulatory T cells. Clones were read by immunoSEQ multiplex PCR, and TCRdb kept only the in-frame ones, dropping some. The sample contains about 91,000 clones, 96% of which appear only once. Sequencing was performed on naive CD4+ T cells sorted from blood. These receptors were collected from a human donor in good health.

The chain couples TRBV29-1 to TRBJ1-6; 8 bases fit TRBD1. Germline CDR1 SQVTM, CDR2 ANQGSEA. This CDR3 region has 15 residues. Trimming cost V 4 bases and J 6 bases; bases outside gene matches: 8. The CDR3 here is CSVGPLQGGNSPLHF. The CDR3 nucleotides are TGCAGCGTTGGACCCCTACAGGGGGGTAATTCACCCCTCCACTTT.

The genes are TRBV18 and TRBJ2-7, with TRBD2 matching over 9 bases. Trimming removed 3 bases from V and 0 bases from J; junction bases left unmatched: 9. This CDR3 is built from 17 residues. CDR1 is KGHSH and CDR2 is LQKENI in the germline V gene. The DNA of the CDR3 is TGTGCCAGCTCACCCCCCAACCTAGCGGGGATCTCCTACGAGCAGTACTTC. This encodes CASSPPNLAGISYEQYF.

The rearrangement joins TRBV18 to TRBJ1-3; unclear D gene. The CDR3 consists of 13 residues. Trimming removed 3 bases at V and 5 bases at J, with 8 bases between. CDR1 is KGHSH, CDR2 LQKENI, per germline. CDR3 sequence: CASSPDQRNTIYF. In nucleotides, the CDR3 is TGTGCCAGCTCACCGGACCAAAGAAACACCATATATTTT.

This clone was found once. V usage is TRBV6-5 and J usage is TRBJ1-3; perhaps TRBD1 as D (5 bases). The CDR3 runs to 15 residues. Trimming removed 2 bases at V and 0 bases at J, with 8 bases between. CDR1 is MNHEY and CDR2 is SVGAGI in the germline V gene. The CDR3 nucleotides read TGTGCCAGCAGTTACGGGACCCCCTCTGGAAACACCATATATTTT. It specifies CASSYGTPSGNTIYF.

The rearrangement joins TRBV7-9 to TRBJ2-2; 8 nucleotides line up with TRBD1. The CDR3 covers 16 residues. Germline V CDR1 and CDR2: SEHNR, FQNEAQ (reference sequence). V lost 5 bases to trimming and J lost 5 bases; unmatched junction nucleotides: 10. Written as DNA, the CDR3 is TGTGCCAGCAGCATTCGGACAGGGATGGGAACCGGGGAGCTGTTTTTT. Amino acid sequence: CASSIRTGMGTGELFF.

This rearrangement joins TRBV18 to TRBJ1-1; tentative D call: TRBD1 (6 bases). This CDR3 is 16 amino acids long. Germline V CDR1 and CDR2: KGHSH, LQKENI. The V end lost 5 bases, the J end lost 1 base, and 17 bases lay between the germline ends. In DNA form, the CDR3 reads TGTGCCAGCTCATCATCCCACGACAGGACGAACACTGAAGCTTTCTTT. Translation gives CASSSSHDRTNTEAFF.

This chain connects TRBV30 to TRBJ1-1, with TRBD1 matching 10 bases. Losses at the gene ends were 2 bases for V and 11 bases for J; bases not matched to a gene: 5. From germline, CDR1 is GTSNPN and CDR2 SVGIG (reference sequence). CDR3 length: 12 residues. For the CDR3, the DNA is TGTGCCTGGAGTAATGGACAGGGGGATGCTTTCTTT. Residues: CAWSNGQGDAFF.

The gene calls are TRBV5-1 and TRBJ2-7; D might be TRBD1 or TRBD2, each matching 5 bases. Germline V gene lookup returns CDR1 SGHRS and CDR2 YFSETQ. Trimming pared 5 bases from V and 6 bases from J, leaving 15 bases between. The CDR3 is made up of 13 amino acids. As DNA, the CDR3 is TGCGCCAGCAGGCAAGCAGGGAGAGGCGAGCAGTACTTC. This codes for CASRQAGRGEQYF.

The rearrangement uses TRBV6-5 and TRBJ1-2; 7 nucleotides line up with TRBD1. The CDR3 sequence is 13 residues long. Germline CDR1 reads MNHEY; CDR2 reads SVGAGI. J lost 8 bases, V lost 8 bases, and 11 bases had no gene match. CDR3 residues: CASRRPGGYGYTF. In DNA, the CDR3 is TGTGCCAGCCGACGACCAGGGGGATACGGCTACACCTTC.

The chain has TRBV18 and TRBJ2-3; D possibly matches TRBD1 or TRBD2 (7 bases each). The CDR3 is made up of 15 amino acids. With 6 bases removed from V and 2 bases from J, the gap between germline ends came to 15 bases. Germline lookup yields CDR1 KGHSH and CDR2 LQKENI. CDR3 sequence: CASSRQGGATDTQYF. As DNA, the CDR3 is TGTGCCAGCTCTCGACAGGGAGGGGCCACAGATACGCAGTATTTT.

The chain carries TRBV7-2 and TRBJ2-3; the D call may be TRBD1 or TRBD2 (5 bases each). The CDR3 length is 14 residues. The V gene lost 5 bases and the J gene lost 6 bases, with 15 bases spanning the gap. Per the germline V gene, CDR1 is SGHTA and CDR2 is FQGNSA. Here the CDR3 DNA reads TGTGCCAGCAGCCCGGGGACGGATAGGGATACGCAGTATTTT. This codes for CASSPGTDRDTQYF.

This clone was seen just once. The gene calls are TRBV29-1 and TRBJ1-5; 9 nucleotides match TRBD1. Germline V gene data show CDR1 as SQVTM and CDR2 as ANQGSEA. This CDR3 spans 13 amino acids. V shed 6 bases, J shed 6 bases, and the junction held 6 bases outside the gene matches. As DNA, the CDR3 is TGCAGCGTGATTACAGGGGGCAGTCAGCCCCAGCATTTT. This sequence encodes CSVITGGSQPQHF.

This chain connects TRBV4-2 to TRBJ2-3, with 14 bases identical to TRBD2. Germline trimming cut 7 bases from V and 1 base from J; bases unmatched to any gene: 7. The CDR3 totals 17 residues. CDR1 is LGHNA and CDR2 is YNFKEQ in the germline V gene. The CDR3 is CASTGLAGAMGTDTQYF. The CDR3 bases are TGTGCCAGCACGGGACTAGCGGGAGCTATGGGCACAGATACGCAGTATTTT.

The rearrangement joins TRBV15 to TRBJ2-7; the D is unclear. V was cut by 0 bases and J by 0 bases, with 3 bases left in between. The CDR3 loop spans 13 amino acids. Germline V gene data show CDR1 as LNHNV and CDR2 as YYDKDF (reference sequence). CDR3 amino acids: CATSRDPSYEQYF. The CDR3 region has the DNA TGTGCCACCAGCAGAGATCCCTCCTACGAGCAGTACTTC. Together with reference TRBV15 and TRBJ2-7, the CDR3 gives the full variable domain: DAMVIQNPRYQVTQFGKPVTLSCSQTLNHNVMYWYQQKSSQAPKLLFHYYDKDFNNEADTPDNFQSRRPNTSFCFLDIRSPGLGDTAMYLCATSRDPSYEQYFGPGTRLTVT.

The rearrangement uses TRBV7-9 and TRBJ2-5; D might be TRBD1 or TRBD2, each matching 5 bases. The germline CDR1 and CDR2 sequences are SEHNR and FQNEAQ (reference sequence). The CDR3 length is 13 residues. V was shortened by 5 bases and J by 5 bases, with 12 bases between the two germline ends. The DNA of the CDR3 is TGTGCCAGCAGCACCGGGACGTCGGAGACCCAGTACTTC. The encoded protein is CASSTGTSETQYF.